A selection of T cell receptor beta chains follows, all from one sample in a study of shared clonotypes between healthy human individuals. TCRdb's table, derived via immunoSEQ multiplex PCR, lists solely in-frame clones and lacks some. The table lists 2,500,000 or so clones, 85% to 95% of them singletons. Sequenced: naive CD4+ T cells sorted from blood. These receptors all come from a young man in good health. The CDR3 runs from the conserved cysteine through the conserved F or W. D genes are given only for firm matches. Part of the rows lack a size; the others show once, few, many or a class for expanded clones.

d_call,j_call,cdr3_length,clone_size,v_call,cdr3_aa,cdr3_nt
TRBD1,TRBJ1-2,15,once,TRBV14,CASSRTTGGIYGYTF,TGTGCCAGCAGCCGAACGACAGGGGGAATCTATGGCTACACCTTC
NA,TRBJ1-6,13,NA,TRBV10-3,CAIGTVENSPLHF,TGTGCCATCGGGACCGTGGAGAATTCACCCCTCCACTTT
NA,TRBJ1-1,15,NA,TRBV27,CASRPRWEGNTEAFF,TGTGCCAGCAGGCCTCGGTGGGAGGGGAACACTGAAGCTTTCTTT
NA,TRBJ1-1,12,NA,TRBV6-5,CASSSLLGSAFF,TGTGCCAGCAGTTCCCTGCTTGGGAGTGCTTTCTTT
NA,TRBJ2-5,13,NA,TRBV2,CASSTGYQETQYF,TGTGCCAGCAGTACGGGGTACCAAGAGACCCAGTACTTC
NA,TRBJ2-7,13,NA,TRBV6-6,CASSSPQSDEQYF,TGTGCCAGCAGTTCCCCCCAGAGTGACGAGCAGTACTTC
NA,TRBJ2-1,15,NA,TRBV7-9,CASSRVGLENNEQFF,TGTGCCAGCAGCCGTGTGGGCCTCGAGAACAATGAGCAGTTCTTC
TRBD1,TRBJ1-4,15,NA,TRBV5-1,CASSNRTGGVEKLFF,TGCGCCAGCAGCAATCGGACAGGGGGGGTTGAAAAACTGTTTTTT
NA,TRBJ1-1,15,NA,TRBV6-5,CASSSGTARMTEAFF,TGTGCCAGCAGTAGTGGGACGGCGCGAATGACTGAAGCTTTCTTT
TRBD1,TRBJ2-2,13,NA,TRBV12-5,CAGGQGASGELFF,TGTGCTGGGGGACAGGGGGCATCCGGGGAGCTGTTTTTT
NA,TRBJ1-4,12,few,TRBV5-4,CASSLGNEKLFF,TGTGCCAGCAGCTTAGGGAATGAAAAACTGTTTTTT
NA,TRBJ2-1,11,NA,TRBV5-1,CASSATDEQFF,TGCGCCAGCAGCGCGACGGATGAGCAGTTCTTC
NA,TRBJ2-7,12,NA,TRBV12-5,CASGLVAYEQYF,TGTGCTAGTGGTTTGGTAGCATACGAGCAGTACTTC
TRBD2,TRBJ2-2,14,NA,TRBV2,CATPRAGGTGELFF,TGTGCCACGCCAAGAGCGGGAGGAACCGGGGAGCTGTTTTTT
NA,TRBJ1-1,16,few,TRBV25-1,CASSEYSLRGNNEAFF,TGTGCCAGCAGTGAATATAGTTTACGGGGGAACAATGAAGCTTTCTTT
TRBD1,TRBJ1-2,15,NA,TRBV2,CASREEGAANYGYTF,TGTGCCAGCAGGGAGGAGGGGGCGGCTAACTATGGCTACACCTTC
TRBD2,TRBJ2-7,18,NA,TRBV7-2,CASSLFRAGGLGRYEQYF,TGTGCCAGCAGCTTATTCAGAGCGGGAGGGCTAGGACGCTACGAGCAGTACTTC
NA,TRBJ2-1,14,once,TRBV7-2,CASSLVGPISEQFF,TGTGCCAGCAGCTTAGTTGGGCCCATATCTGAGCAGTTCTTC
NA,TRBJ2-1,13,NA,TRBV7-2,CASSSSDSNEQFF,TGTGCCAGCAGCTCCAGTGATAGCAATGAGCAGTTCTTC
NA,TRBJ2-1,17,NA,TRBV2,CASSENTLLKRNSEQFF,TGTGCCAGCAGTGAGAACACCCTCCTCAAGCGGAATAGTGAGCAGTTCTTC
NA,TRBJ1-6,11,NA,TRBV20-1,CSASHDSPLHF,TGCAGTGCTAGTCACGATTCACCCCTCCACTTT
TRBD1,TRBJ2-1,15,NA,TRBV6-5,CASSYSGDRGTEQFF,TGTGCCAGCAGTTACTCGGGGGACAGGGGGACTGAGCAGTTCTTC
NA,TRBJ2-4,11,NA,TRBV19,CASSQGNIQYF,TGTGCCAGTAGTCAGGGAAACATTCAGTACTTC
NA,TRBJ1-1,10,NA,TRBV7-7,CAPTGGEAFF,TGTGCTCCGACGGGAGGAGAAGCTTTCTTT
NA,TRBJ2-4,15,NA,TRBV7-2,CASSPGGSAKNIQYF,TGTGCCAGCAGCCCAGGGGGGAGCGCCAAAAACATTCAGTACTTC
NA,TRBJ1-1,15,NA,TRBV5-5,CASSFMGQPNTEAFF,TGTGCCAGCAGCTTTATGGGGCAGCCGAACACTGAAGCTTTCTTT
NA,TRBJ2-7,14,NA,TRBV7-9,CASSLGQVVGEQYF,TGTGCCAGCAGCTTAGGGCAGGTCGTGGGAGAGCAGTACTTC
NA,TRBJ1-4,13,NA,TRBV2,CASSIRHGEKLFF,TGTGCCAGCAGTATTCGACATGGTGAAAAACTGTTTTTT
TRBD1,TRBJ2-5,15,NA,TRBV5-1,CASSRTGMTQETQYF,TGCGCCAGCAGCAGGACAGGGATGACACAAGAGACCCAGTACTTC
TRBD2,TRBJ2-1,16,NA,TRBV4-2,CASSRTVAGPDNEQFF,TGTGCCAGCAGCCGCACAGTAGCGGGGCCGGACAATGAGCAGTTCTTC
TRBD1,TRBJ1-1,13,NA,TRBV2,CASRGQKGTEAFF,TGTGCCAGCAGGGGACAGAAGGGCACTGAAGCTTTCTTT